This T cell receptor (beta chain) came from a study of shared clonotypes between healthy human individuals. This CDR3 region has 20 residues. The germline CDR1 and CDR2 sequences are LNHDA and SQIVND (reference sequence). The junction had 10 bases not matched to a gene; V was cut back by 6 bases and J by 0 bases. Each subset's genomic DNA was split evenly across several immunoSEQ plates. Methods used by the authors: Junction-only sequences produced by ImmunoSEQ had no quality scores, so filtering differed. The data were produced by immunoSEQ multiplex PCR, yet TCRdb's version contains in-frame clones alone and is incomplete. The DNA was the basis for D and trimming; V, J and clone size are from that table. Altogether some 2.3 million clones are present, 90% to 95% being singletons, with the ten largest covering 0.39%.

The receptor was isolated from a man between 18 and 29 years old in good health. Some clones in this sample may be carry-over from other donors' samples. Sequencing used naive CD4+ T cells from PBMCs. The sample's subset: CD45RA+ positively selected. The chain links TRBV19 to TRBJ2-6; the match to TRBD2 covers 14 bases. The CDR3 DNA reads TGTGCCAGTAGCGCCGCGGGACTAGCGGGAGTCGGCTCTGGGGCCAACGTCCTGACTTTC. Its protein product is CASSAAGLAGVGSGANVLTF.